This T cell receptor beta chain was captured in a study of OX40 agonist ivuxolimab in advanced cancers. Across the whole study: Patients enrolled in dose escalation were diagnosed with hepatocellular carcinoma, melanoma, renal cell or head and neck cancer. Patients were roughly 83% male with ages roughly 20 to 85, mean approximately 55. Overall study results and limits: Partial responders receiving 0.1-3.0 mg/kg showed among the lowest clonal expansion.

Profiling relied on immunoSEQ multiplex PCR, and the TCRdb table lists in-frame clones only, not all of them. The data hold roughly 100,000 clones, with 87% observed a single time. V gave up 3 bases and J gave up 7 bases, with 12 bases separating them. Germline CDR1 is KGHSH and CDR2 is LQKENI. The CDR3 totals 13 residues. This clone was seen more than once but under ten times. Its antigen is not identified. This clonotype originated in an adult with an advanced solid tumor such as melanoma, head and neck, liver or kidney cancer. This specimen was CD4+ or CD8+ T cells sorted from blood, taken in a trial of the OX40 agonist ivuxolimab. The rearrangement links TRBV18 to TRBJ1-2; possible D gene TRBD1, 6 bases. CDR3 nucleotide sequence: TGTGCCAGCTCACCTACAGGGCTATCTGGCTACACCTTC. Amino acids: CASSPTGLSGYTF.